The TCR beta chain under discussion was sequenced for a study of blood T cell repertoires in COVID-19. On the study more broadly: Specimens from acute and convalescent COVID-19 originated in the United States, Italy and Spain. T cells, B-cell-depleted T cells, or PBMCs supplied cDNA or gDNA.

Participants spanned ages about 18 to 90 years and resided in about two dozen US areas. Per the study methods: Reference gene primer amplification gave estimated nucleated cell counts. Sequencing used immunoSEQ multiplex PCR; TCRdb keeps in-frame clones, though not all of them. V, J and clone size are those of that table, while D and trimming were read from the DNA. This sample has roughly 200,000 clones, with about nine tenths found just once. The sequenced material came from PBMCs or T cells enriched from blood (not recorded which). The receptor was isolated from a woman aged 40 to 50 with acute COVID-19.

CDR3 DNA: TGCAGCGTTATATTGGGGTCCTGGCAGGGTAGGACCTTC. Residues: CSVILGSWQGRTF. The chain is built from TRBV29-1 and TRBJ1-2; a possible D gene is TRBD1 (5 bases). Germline assignment: CDR1 SQVTM and CDR2 ANQGSEA. CDR3 length: 13 amino acids. V lost 5 bases and J 14 bases, leaving 24 bases between the germline ends.